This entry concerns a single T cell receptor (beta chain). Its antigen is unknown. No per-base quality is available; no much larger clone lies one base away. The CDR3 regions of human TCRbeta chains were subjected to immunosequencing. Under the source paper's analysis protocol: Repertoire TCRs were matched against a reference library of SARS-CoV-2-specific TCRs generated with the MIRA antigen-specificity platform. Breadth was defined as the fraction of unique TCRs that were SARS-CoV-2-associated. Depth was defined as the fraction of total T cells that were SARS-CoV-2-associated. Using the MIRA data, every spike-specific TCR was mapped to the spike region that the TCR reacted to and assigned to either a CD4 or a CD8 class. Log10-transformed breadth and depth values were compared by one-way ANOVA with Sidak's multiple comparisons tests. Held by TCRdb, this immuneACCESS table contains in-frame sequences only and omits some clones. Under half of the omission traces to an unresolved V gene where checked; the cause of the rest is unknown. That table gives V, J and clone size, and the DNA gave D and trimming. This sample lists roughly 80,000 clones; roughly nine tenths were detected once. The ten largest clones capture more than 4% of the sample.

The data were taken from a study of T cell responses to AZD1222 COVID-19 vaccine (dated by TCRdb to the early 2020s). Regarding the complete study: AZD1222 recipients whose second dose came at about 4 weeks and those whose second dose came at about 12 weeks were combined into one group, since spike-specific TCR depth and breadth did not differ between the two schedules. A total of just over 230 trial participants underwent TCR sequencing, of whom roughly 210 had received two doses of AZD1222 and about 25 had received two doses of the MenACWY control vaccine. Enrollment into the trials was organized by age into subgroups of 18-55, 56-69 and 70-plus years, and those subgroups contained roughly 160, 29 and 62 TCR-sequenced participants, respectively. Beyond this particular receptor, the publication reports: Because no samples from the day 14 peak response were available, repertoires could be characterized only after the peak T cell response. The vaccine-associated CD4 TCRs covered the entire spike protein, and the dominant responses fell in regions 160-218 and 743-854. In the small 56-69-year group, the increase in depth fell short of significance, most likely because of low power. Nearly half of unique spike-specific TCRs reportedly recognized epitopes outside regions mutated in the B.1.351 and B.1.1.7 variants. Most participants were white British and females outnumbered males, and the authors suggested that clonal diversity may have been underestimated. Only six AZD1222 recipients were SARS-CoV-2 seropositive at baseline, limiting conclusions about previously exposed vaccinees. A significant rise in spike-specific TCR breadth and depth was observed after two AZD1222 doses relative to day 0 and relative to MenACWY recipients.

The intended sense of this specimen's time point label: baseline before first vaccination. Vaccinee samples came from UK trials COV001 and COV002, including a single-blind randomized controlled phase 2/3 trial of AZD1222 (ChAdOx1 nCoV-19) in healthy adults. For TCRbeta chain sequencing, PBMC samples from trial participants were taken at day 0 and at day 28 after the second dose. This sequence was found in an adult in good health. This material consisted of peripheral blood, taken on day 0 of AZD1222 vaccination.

The CDR3 region: CASSGEAYEQYF. The nucleotide sequence reads TGTGCCAGCAGCGGAGAGGCCTACGAGCAGTACTTC. The V gene is TRBV11-3 and the J gene is TRBJ2-7, with the D gene call left open. CDR1 and CDR2 are read off the germline V gene as SGHNT and YENEEA. Including cysteine and phenylalanine, the CDR3 has 12 amino acids. Of the read, only the CDR3 DNA is kept; its 36 bases are in frame from base 1. The trim is 5 bases for V and 2 bases for J, with a gap of 7 bases between the germline ends.